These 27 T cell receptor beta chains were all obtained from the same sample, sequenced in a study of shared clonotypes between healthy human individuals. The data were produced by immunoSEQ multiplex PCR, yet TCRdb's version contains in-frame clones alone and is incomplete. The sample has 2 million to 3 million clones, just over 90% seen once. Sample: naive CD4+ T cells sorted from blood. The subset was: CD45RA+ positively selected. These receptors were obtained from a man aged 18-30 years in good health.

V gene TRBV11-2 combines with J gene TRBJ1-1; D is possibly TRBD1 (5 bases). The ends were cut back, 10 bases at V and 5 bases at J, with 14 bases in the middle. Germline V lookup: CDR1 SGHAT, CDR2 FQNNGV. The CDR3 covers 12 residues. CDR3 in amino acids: CAIRGSGTEAFF. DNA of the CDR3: TGTGCCATTAGGGGTAGTGGAACTGAAGCTTTCTTT.

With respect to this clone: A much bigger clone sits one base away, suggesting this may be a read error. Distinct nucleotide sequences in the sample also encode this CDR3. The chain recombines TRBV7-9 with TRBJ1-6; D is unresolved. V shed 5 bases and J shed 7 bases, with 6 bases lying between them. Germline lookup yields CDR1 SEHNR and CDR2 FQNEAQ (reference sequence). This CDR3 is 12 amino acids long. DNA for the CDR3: TGTGCCAGCAGCCTAGGGAATTCACCCCTCCACTTT. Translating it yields CASSLGNSPLHF.

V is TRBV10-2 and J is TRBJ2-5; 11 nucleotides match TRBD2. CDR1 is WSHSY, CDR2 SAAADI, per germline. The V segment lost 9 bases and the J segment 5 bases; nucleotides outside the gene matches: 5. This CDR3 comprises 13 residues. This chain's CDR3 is CASSGGAPETQYF. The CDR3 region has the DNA TGCGCCAGTAGCGGGGGGGCCCCCGAGACCCAGTACTTC.

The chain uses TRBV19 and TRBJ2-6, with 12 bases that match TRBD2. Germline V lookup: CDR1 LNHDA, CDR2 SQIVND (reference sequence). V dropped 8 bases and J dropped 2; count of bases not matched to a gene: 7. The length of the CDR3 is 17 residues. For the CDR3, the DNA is TGTGCCAGTGCGCTTGGACTAGCGGGACCTGGGGCCAACGTCCTGACTTTC. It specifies CASALGLAGPGANVLTF.

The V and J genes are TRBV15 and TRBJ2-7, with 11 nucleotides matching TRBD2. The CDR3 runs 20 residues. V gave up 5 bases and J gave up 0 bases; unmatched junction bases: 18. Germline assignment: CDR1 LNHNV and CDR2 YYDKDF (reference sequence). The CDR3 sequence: CATSPSSGASGRSSSYEQYF. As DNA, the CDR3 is TGTGCCACCAGCCCATCTTCCGGGGCTAGCGGGAGGAGTTCCTCCTACGAGCAGTACTTC.

The CDR3, as DNA: TGTGCCAGCAGCAAAGCGGCGCAGGAGAGCTCCTATAATTCACCCCTCCACTTT. It is translated as CASSKAAQESSYNSPLHF. V and J are TRBV21-1 and TRBJ1-6. TRBV21-1 is labeled a pseudogene. The CDR3 is 18 amino acids.

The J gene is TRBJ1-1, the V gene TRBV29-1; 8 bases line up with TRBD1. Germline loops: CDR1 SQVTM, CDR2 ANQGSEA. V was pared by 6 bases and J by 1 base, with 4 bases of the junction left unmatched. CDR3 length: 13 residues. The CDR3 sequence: CSVMTGENTEAFF. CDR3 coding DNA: TGCAGCGTGATGACAGGGGAGAACACTGAAGCTTTCTTT.

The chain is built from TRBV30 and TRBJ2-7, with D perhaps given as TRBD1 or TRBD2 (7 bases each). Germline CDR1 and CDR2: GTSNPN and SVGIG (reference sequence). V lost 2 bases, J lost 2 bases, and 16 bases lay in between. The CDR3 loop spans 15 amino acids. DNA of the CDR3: TGTGCCTGGAGTAAGGAGTCAGGGGGGGCCTACGAGCAGTACTTC. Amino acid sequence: CAWSKESGGAYEQYF.

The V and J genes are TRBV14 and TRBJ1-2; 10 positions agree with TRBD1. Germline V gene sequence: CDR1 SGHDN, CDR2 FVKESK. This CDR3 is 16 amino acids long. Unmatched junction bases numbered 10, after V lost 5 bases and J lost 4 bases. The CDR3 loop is CASSYQTGGRGYGYTF. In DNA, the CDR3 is TGTGCCAGCAGCTATCAGACAGGGGGCAGGGGCTATGGCTACACCTTC.

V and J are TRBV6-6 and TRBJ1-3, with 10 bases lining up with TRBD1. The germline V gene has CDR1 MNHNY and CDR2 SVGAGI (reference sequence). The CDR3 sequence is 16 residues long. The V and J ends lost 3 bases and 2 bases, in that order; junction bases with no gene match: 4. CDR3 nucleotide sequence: TGTGCCAGCAGTTATACCGGGACAGGGGCTGGAAACACCATATATTTT. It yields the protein CASSYTGTGAGNTIYF.

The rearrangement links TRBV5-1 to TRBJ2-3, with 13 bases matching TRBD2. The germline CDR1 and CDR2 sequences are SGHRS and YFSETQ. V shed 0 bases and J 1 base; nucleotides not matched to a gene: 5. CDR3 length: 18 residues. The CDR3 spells CASSLGLAGGKGTDTQYF. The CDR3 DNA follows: TGCGCCAGCAGCTTGGGACTAGCGGGAGGCAAAGGCACAGATACGCAGTATTTT.

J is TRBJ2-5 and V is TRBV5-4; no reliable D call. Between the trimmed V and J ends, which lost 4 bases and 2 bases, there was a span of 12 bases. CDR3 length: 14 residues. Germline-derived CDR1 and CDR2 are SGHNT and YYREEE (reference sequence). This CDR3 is CASSPNLAQETQYF. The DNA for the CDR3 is TGTGCCAGCAGCCCAAACCTGGCACAAGAGACCCAGTACTTC.

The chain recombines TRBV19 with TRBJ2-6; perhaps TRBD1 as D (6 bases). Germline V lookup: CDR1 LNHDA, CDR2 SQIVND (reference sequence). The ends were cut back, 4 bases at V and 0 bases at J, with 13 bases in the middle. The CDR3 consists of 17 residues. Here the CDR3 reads CASSTGTFFSGANVLTF. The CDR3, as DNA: TGTGCCAGTAGTACCGGGACATTCTTCTCTGGGGCCAACGTCCTGACTTTC.

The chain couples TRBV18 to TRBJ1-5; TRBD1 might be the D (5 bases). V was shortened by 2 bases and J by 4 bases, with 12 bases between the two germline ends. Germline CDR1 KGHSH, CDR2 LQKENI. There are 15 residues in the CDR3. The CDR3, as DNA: TGTGCCAGCTCACCAGGGACCGGGAAGAATCAGCCCCAGCATTTT. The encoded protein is CASSPGTGKNQPQHF.

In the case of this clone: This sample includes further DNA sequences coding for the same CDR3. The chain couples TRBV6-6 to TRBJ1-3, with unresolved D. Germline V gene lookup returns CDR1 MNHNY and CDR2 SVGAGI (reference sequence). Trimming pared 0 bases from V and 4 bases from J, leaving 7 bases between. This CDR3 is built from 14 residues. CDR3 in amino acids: CASSYSGLGNTIYF. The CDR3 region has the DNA TGTGCCAGCAGTTACTCGGGGTTAGGAAACACCATATATTTT.

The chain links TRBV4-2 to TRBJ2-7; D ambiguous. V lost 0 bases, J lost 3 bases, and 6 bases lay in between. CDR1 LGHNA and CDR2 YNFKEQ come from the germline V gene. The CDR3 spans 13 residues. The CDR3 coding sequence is TGTGCCAGCAGCCAAGATCGCAGCTACGAGCAGTACTTC. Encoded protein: CASSQDRSYEQYF.

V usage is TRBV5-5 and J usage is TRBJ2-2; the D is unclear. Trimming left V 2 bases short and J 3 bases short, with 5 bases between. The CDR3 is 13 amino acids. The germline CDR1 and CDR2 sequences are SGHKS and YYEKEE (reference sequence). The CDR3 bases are TGTGCCAGCAGCTTACCTTACACCGGGGAGCTGTTTTTT. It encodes CASSLPYTGELFF.

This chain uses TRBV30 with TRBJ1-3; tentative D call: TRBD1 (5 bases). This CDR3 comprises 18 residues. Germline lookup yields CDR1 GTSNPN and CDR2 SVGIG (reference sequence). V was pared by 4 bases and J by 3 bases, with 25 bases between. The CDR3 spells CAWTQRGRYQGGGNTIYF. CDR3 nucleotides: TGTGCCTGGACCCAACGGGGTAGATACCAGGGAGGTGGAAACACCATATATTTT.

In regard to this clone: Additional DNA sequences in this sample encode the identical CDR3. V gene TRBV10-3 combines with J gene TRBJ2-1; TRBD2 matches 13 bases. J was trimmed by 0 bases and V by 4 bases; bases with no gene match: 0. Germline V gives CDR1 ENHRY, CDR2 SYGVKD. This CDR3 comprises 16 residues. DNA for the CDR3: TGTGCCATCAGTGGGACTAGCGGGAGCTCCTACAATGAGCAGTTCTTC. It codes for CAISGTSGSSYNEQFF.

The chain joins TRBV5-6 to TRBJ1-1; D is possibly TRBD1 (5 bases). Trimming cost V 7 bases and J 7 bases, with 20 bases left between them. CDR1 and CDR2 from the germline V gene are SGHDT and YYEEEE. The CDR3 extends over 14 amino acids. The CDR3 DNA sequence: TGTGCCAGCGAATTACGGGGGACGGCGAGTGAAGCTTTCTTT. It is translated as CASELRGTASEAFF. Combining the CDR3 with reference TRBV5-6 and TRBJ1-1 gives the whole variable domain DAGVTQSPTHLIKTRGQQVTLRCSPKSGHDTVSWYQQALGQGPQFIFQYYEEEERQRGNFPDRFSGHQFPNYSSELNVNALLLGDSALYLCASELRGTASEAFFGQGTRLTVV.

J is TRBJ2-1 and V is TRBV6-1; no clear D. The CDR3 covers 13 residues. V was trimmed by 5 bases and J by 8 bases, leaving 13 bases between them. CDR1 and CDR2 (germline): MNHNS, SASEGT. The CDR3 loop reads CASSSIGVYEQFF. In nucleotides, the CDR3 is TGTGCCAGCAGTTCAATTGGGGTGTATGAGCAGTTCTTC.

CDR3 residues: CASSVDRGRSGELFF. CDR3 bases: TGTGCCAGCAGCGTAGACAGGGGAAGGTCCGGGGAGCTGTTTTTT. This chain connects TRBV9 to TRBJ2-2, with 7 bases fitting TRBD1. This CDR3 has 15 residues. Germline trimming cut 0 bases from V and 6 bases from J; bases unmatched to any gene: 5. Germline lookup yields CDR1 SGDLS and CDR2 YYNGEE. Using reference TRBV9 and TRBJ2-2 for the parts outside the CDR3, the full variable domain is DSGVTQTPKHLITATGQRVTLRCSPRSGDLSVYWYQQSLDQGLQFLIQYYNGEERAKGNILERFSAQQFPDLHSELNLSSLELGDSALYFCASSVDRGRSGELFFGEGSRLTVL.

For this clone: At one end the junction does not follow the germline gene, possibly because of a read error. This CDR3 is CASSQVFGGLGDF. CDR3 DNA sequence: TGCGCCAGCAGCCAAGTTTTTGGGGGCCTCGGGGACTTC. The J gene is TRBJ2-7, the V gene TRBV4-1; a possible D gene is TRBD1 (6 bases). CDR1 MGHRA and CDR2 YSYEKL come from the germline V gene. The CDR3 length is 13 residues.

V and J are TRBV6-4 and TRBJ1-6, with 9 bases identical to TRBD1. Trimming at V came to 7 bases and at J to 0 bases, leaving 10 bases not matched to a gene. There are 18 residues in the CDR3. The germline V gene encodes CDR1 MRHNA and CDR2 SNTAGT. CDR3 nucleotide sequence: TGTGCCAGCATGATGGGACAGGGTAAGGACTCCTATAATTCACCCCTCCACTTT. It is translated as CASMMGQGKDSYNSPLHF.

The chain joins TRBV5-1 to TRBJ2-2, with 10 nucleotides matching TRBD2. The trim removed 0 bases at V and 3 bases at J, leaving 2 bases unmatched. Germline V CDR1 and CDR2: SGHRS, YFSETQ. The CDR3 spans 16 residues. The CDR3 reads CASSLAGLAHTGELFF. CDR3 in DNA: TGCGCCAGCAGCTTGGCGGGACTAGCGCACACCGGGGAGCTGTTTTTT.

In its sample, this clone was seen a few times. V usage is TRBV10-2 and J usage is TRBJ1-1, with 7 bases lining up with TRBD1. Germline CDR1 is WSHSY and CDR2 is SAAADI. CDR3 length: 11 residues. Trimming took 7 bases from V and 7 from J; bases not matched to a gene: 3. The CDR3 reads CASKRDSEAFF. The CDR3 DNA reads TGCGCCAGCAAGAGGGACAGTGAAGCTTTCTTT.

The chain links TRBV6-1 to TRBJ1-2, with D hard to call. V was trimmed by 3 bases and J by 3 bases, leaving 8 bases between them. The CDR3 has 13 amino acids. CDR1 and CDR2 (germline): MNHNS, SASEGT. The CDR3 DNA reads TGTGCCAGCAGTGATCGGCTCTACTATGGCTACACCTTC. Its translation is CASSDRLYYGYTF.